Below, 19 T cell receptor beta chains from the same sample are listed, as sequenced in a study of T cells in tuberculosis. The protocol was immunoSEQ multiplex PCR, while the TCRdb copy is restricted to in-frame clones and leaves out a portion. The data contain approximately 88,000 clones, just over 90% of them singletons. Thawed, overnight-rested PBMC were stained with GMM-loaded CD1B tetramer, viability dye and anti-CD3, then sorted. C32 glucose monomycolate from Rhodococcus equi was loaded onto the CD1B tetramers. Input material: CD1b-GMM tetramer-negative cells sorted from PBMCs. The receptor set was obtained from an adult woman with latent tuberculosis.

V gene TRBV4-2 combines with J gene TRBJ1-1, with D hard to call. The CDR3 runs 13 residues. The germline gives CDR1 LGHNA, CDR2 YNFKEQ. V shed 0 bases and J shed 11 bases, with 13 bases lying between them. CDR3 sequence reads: CASSQESGDRAFF. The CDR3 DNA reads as TGTGCCAGCAGCCAAGAGTCCGGGGATCGGGCTTTCTTT.

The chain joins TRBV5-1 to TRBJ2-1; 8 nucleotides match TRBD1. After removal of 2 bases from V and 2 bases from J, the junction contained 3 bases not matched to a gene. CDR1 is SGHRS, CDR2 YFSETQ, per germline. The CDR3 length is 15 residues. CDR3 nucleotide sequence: TGCGCCAGCAGCTTATCAGGGGGCCCCTACAATGAGCAGTTCTTC. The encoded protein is CASSLSGGPYNEQFF. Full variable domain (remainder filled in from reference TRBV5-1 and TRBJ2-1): KAGVTQTPRYLIKTRGQQVTLSCSPISGHRSVSWYQQTPGQGLQFLFEYFSETQRNKGNFPGRFSGRQFSNSRSEMNVSTLELGDSALYLCASSLSGGPYNEQFFGPGTRLTVL.

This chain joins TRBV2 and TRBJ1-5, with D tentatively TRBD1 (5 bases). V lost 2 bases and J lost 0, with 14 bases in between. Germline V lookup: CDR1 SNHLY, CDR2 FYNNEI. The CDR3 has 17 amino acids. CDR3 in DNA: TGTGCCAGCAGTGAATGGGCGGGGGGAATTAGCAATCAGCCCCAGCATTTT. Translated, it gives CASSEWAGGISNQPQHF.

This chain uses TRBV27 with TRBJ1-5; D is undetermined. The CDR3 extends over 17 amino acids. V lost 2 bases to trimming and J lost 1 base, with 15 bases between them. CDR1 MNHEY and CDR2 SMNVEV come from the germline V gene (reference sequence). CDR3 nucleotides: TGTGCCAGCAGTTTAACTAGTCTATCCGGCAGCAATCAGCCCCAGCATTTT. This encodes CASSLTSLSGSNQPQHF.

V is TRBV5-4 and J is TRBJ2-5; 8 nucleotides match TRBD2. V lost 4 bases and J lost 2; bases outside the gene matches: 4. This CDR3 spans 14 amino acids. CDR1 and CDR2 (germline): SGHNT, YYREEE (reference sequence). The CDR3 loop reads CASSLGLEQETQYF. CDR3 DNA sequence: TGTGCCAGCAGCCTGGGACTAGAGCAAGAGACCCAGTACTTC.

The CDR3 spells CASSESGTGKELWPVGESVEAFF. CDR3 nucleotides: TGCGCCAGCAGTGAGTCCGGGACAGGGAAAGAGCTGTGGCCGGTGGGGGAGAGTGTTGAAGCTTTCTTT. The chain recombines TRBV10-1 with TRBJ1-1; 9 bases agree with TRBD1. Germline V gene data show CDR1 as WNHNN and CDR2 as SYGVQD (reference sequence). Trimming at V came to 0 bases and at J to 7 bases, leaving 30 bases not matched to a gene. The CDR3 covers 23 residues.

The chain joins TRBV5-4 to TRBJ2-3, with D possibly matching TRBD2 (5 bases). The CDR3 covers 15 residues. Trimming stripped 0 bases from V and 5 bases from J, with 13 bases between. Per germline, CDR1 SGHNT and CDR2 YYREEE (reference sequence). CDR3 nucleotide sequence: TGTGCCAGCAGCTTGGAAGGAGGCCGGGTAGATACGCAGTATTTT. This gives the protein CASSLEGGRVDTQYF.

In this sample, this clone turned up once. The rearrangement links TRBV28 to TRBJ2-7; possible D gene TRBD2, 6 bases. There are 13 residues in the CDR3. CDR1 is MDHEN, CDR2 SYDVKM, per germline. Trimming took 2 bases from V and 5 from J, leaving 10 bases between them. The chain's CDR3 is CASSLSGSNEQYV. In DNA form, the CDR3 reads TGTGCCAGCAGTTTAAGCGGGTCCAACGAGCAGTACGTC.

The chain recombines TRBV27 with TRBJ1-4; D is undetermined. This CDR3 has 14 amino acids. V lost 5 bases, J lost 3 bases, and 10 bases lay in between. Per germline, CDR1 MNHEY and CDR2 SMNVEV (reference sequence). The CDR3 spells CASSHSASNEKLFF. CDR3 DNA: TGTGCCAGCAGTCACAGTGCGTCTAATGAAAAACTGTTTTTT.

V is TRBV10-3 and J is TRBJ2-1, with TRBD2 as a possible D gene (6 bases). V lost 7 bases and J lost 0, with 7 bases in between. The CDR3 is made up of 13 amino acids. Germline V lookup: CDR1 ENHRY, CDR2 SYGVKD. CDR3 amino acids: CAIIADSYNEQFF. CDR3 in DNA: TGTGCCATCATAGCGGACTCCTACAATGAGCAGTTCTTC.

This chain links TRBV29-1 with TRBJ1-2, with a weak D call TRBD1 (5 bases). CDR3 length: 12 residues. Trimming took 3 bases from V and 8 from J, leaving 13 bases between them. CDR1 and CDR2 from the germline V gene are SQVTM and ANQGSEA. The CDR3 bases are TGCAGCGTTGATGGACACAATAAAGGCTACACCTTC. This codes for CSVDGHNKGYTF.

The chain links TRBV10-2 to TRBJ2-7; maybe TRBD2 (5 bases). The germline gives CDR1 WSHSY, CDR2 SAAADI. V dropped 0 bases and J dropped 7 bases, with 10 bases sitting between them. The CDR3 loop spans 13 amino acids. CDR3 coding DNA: TGCGCCAGCAGTGAGTCGAGGGTGGGAGAGCAGTACGTC. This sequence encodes CASSESRVGEQYV.

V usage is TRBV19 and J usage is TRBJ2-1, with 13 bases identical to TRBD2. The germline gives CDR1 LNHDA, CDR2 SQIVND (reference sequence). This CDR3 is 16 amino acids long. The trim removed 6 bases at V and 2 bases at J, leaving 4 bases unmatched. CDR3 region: CASSQLAGGAYNEQFF. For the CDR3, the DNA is TGTGCCAGTAGCCAACTAGCGGGAGGGGCCTACAATGAGCAGTTCTTC. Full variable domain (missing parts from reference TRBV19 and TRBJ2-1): DGGITQSPKYLFRKEGQNVTLSCEQNLNHDAMYWYRQDPGQGLRLIYYSQIVNDFQKGDIAEGYSVSREKKESFPLTVTSAQKNPTAFYLCASSQLAGGAYNEQFFGPGTRLTVL.

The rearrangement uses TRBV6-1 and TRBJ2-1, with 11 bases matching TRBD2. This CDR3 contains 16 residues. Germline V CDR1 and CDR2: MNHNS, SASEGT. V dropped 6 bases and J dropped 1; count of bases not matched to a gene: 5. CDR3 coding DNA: TGTGCCAGCAGAGAAACTAGCGGGGGTTCCTACAATGAGCAGTTCTTC. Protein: CASRETSGGSYNEQFF.

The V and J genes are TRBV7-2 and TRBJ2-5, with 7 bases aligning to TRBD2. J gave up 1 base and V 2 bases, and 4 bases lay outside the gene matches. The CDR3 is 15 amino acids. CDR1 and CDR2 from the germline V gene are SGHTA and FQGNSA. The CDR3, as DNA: TGTGCCAGCAGCTTACAGCGGGGTACCCAAGAGACCCAGTACTTC. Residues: CASSLQRGTQETQYF.

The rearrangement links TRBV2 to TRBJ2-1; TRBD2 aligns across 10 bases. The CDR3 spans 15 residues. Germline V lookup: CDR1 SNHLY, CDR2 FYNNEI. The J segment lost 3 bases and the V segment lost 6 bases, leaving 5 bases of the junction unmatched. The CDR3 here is CASRTSGLYYNEQFF. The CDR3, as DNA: TGTGCCAGCAGGACTAGCGGGTTATACTACAATGAGCAGTTCTTC.

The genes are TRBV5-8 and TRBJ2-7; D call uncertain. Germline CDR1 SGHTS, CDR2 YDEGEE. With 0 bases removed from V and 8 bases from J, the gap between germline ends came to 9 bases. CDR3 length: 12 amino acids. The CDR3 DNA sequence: TGTGCCAGCAGCTTGGCCGCAGGTCAGCAGTACGTC. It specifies CASSLAAGQQYV.

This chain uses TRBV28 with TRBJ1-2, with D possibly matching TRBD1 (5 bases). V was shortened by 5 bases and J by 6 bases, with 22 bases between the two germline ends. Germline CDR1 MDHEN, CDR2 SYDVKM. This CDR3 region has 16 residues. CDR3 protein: CASSPEEGLGWDGYTF. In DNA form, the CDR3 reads TGTGCCAGCAGTCCCGAAGAGGGACTTGGATGGGATGGCTACACCTTC.

CDR3 region: CASSKYLNTGELFF. The CDR3 DNA is TGTGCCAGCAGTAAATATCTGAACACCGGGGAGCTGTTTTTT. The chain uses TRBV6-5 and TRBJ2-2, with no clear D. This CDR3 has 14 amino acids. The germline CDR1 and CDR2 sequences are MNHEY and SVGAGI. Trimming pared 5 bases from V and 1 base from J, leaving 8 bases between.